This is a list of T cell receptor beta chains from one sample in a study of blood T cell repertoires in COVID-19. Clones were read by immunoSEQ multiplex PCR, and TCRdb kept only the in-frame ones, dropping some. The sample has around 250,000 clones; about 91% are singletons. Sequenced sample: PBMCs or T cells enriched from blood (not recorded which). The receptors shown here come from a human donor in a cohort exposed to, infected with or recovered from COVID-19 (not recorded which). The donor label of this sample is uncertain. Both conserved end residues are trimmed from each CDR3.

j_gene	v_gene	CDR3aa
TRBJ1-2	TRBV4-2	ASSPTIISNYGYT
TRBJ2-1	TRBV4-2	ASSQGSGSYNEQF
TRBJ2-3	TRBV18	ASSTGSGGRFGDTQY
TRBJ1-5	TRBV25-1	ASSGGEGNQPQH
TRBJ1-1	TRBV5-1	ASSLNVVQGNTEAF
TRBJ2-1	TRBV11-2	ASSSSGGARYNEQF
TRBJ1-2	TRBV30	AWSEPTGTAHYGYT
TRBJ2-3	TRBV7-8	ASRERGRTDTQY
TRBJ1-5	TRBV6-1	ASSDFATADYSNQPQH
TRBJ2-7	TRBV6-5	ATSGTSLSHEQY
TRBJ2-1	TRBV6-2/TRBV6-3	ASSRDRQEPISYNEQF
TRBJ2-2	TRBV24-1	ATSGAGVTGELF
TRBJ2-3	TRBV5-1	ASSLSADTQY
TRBJ1-3	TRBV4-1	ASKESLSGNTIY
TRBJ1-2	TRBV7-9	ASSSRYGYT
TRBJ1-1	TRBV11-2	ANSSYRDRTEAF
TRBJ1-1	TRBV9	ASSVAGGTMNTEAF
TRBJ2-2	TRBV6-5	ASRTGGRVTGELF
TRBJ1-3	TRBV30	ASLPRARSGNTIY
TRBJ1-1	TRBV19	ASTSRDRGNPEAF
TRBJ1-1	TRBV6-5	ASRLRQGLGTEAF
TRBJ2-5	TRBV4-3	ASSQDGQKGETQY
TRBJ1-1	TRBV12-3/TRBV12-4	ASSSQSRAF
TRBJ2-5	TRBV18	ASSTGEKETQY
TRBJ2-3	TRBV4-1	ASSLQGASTDTQY
TRBJ2-1	TRBV5-1	ASSLLAGGNNEQF
TRBJ1-2	TRBV2	ASSDSRYGYT
TRBJ2-7	TRBV27	ASSLGTGANYEQY
TRBJ1-1	TRBV6-4	ASSPLGGFNTEAF
TRBJ2-7	TRBV5-5	ASSFDRDVSHEQY
TRBJ1-1	TRBV7-3	ASSPRTGLNTEAF
TRBJ1-1	TRBV3-1/TRBV3-2	ASSQALEAF
TRBJ2-7	TRBV7-3	ASSLRGGQSYEQY
TRBJ1-6	TRBV27	ASSFDSFINSPLH
TRBJ1-5	TRBV27	ASSLSGQGVNQPQH
TRBJ2-5	TRBV27	ASSKGFGTAQETQY
TRBJ1-2	TRBV4-1	ASSSTARTVNYGYT
TRBJ2-1	TRBV6-5	ASSSPTSGGSNEQF
TRBJ2-5	TRBV20-1	SASPTSGGPIQETQY
TRBJ2-4	TRBV12-3/TRBV12-4	ASSLDRGNIQY
TRBJ2-1	TRBV28	ASSLGQQHNEQF
TRBJ2-3	TRBV9	ASSPFVPGTSATDTQY
TRBJ2-3	TRBV10-3	ATGEGVDTQY
TRBJ1-2	TRBV13	ASSYRDTYGYT
TRBJ1-4	TRBV11-2	ASSLGQVVEKLF